This T cell receptor (beta chain) was found in a study of blood T cells in healthy people across ages. Study observations and caveats: Higher diversity and more naive CD4+ cells were features of long-lived donors, compared to aged donors.

It was with a sample-barcoded 5' primer and a J-beta primer mix that a second PCR of roughly 6 to 11 cycles was run. TCRdb reanalysed the 5' RACE reads using MiXCR and keeps one entry per CDR3 protein. The table records some 700,000 distinct CDR3 sequences, roughly 44% of them present only once. As to this clonotype: Its matching antigen is unknown.

The CDR3 loop spans 15 amino acids. The germline CDR1 and CDR2 sequences are GTSNPN and SVGIG (reference sequence). Donation came from healthy Caucasian individuals in Russia who were aged roughly 6 to 100. Drawn from each donor were approximately 9.5 milliliters of peripheral blood. Isolated PBMCs totaled at least 7 million in each sample. The origin of this receptor is a woman aged 60-75 years in good health. The sample taken for sequencing was blood. The rearrangement uses TRBV30 and TRBJ2-7; 7 positions match TRBD2. The end of the DNA fits TRBJ2-5 better, so the J call may be wrong. In nucleotides, the CDR3 is TGTGCCTGGAGTGTCATCGGCGGGGGACCGGAGACCCAGTACTTC. Its protein product is CAWSVIGGGPETQYF.